This T cell receptor beta chain was captured by sequencing in a study of technical replicates of blood from a handful of donors. Per the germline V gene, CDR1 is LNHDA and CDR2 is SQIVND (reference sequence). The CDR3 is 16 residues long. Trimming took off 3 bases at V and 0 bases at J, with 12 bases between the two ends. Sequenced by immunoSEQ multiplex PCR; TCRdb stores in-frame clones only, minus some. Among approximately 69,000 clones listed, approximately 97% were seen once. The clonotype comes from a human donor in good health. The sample was T cells isolated from PBMCs. The chain carries TRBV19 and TRBJ2-1; D perhaps matches TRBD1 (6 bases). The CDR3 DNA sequence: TGTGCCAGTAGTATCGGACAGTTCTCCTCCTACAATGAGCAGTTCTTC. It is translated as CASSIGQFSSYNEQFF. The full variable domain, with the rest looked up from reference TRBV19 and TRBJ2-1, is DGGITQSPKYLFRKEGQNVTLSCEQNLNHDAMYWYRQDPGQGLRLIYYSQIVNDFQKGDIAEGYSVSREKKESFPLTVTSAQKNPTAFYLCASSIGQFSSYNEQFFGPGTRLTVL.